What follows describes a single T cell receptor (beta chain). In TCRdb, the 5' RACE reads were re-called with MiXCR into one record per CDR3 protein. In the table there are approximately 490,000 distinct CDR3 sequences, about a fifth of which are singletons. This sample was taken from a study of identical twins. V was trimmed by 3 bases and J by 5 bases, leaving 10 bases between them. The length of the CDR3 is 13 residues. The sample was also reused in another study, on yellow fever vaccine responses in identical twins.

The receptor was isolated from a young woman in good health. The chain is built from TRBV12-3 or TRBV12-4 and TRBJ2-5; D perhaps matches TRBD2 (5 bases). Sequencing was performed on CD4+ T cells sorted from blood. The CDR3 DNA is TGTGCCAGCAGTTTGGGAGCTATGGAGACCCAGTACTTC. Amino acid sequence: CASSLGAMETQYF.